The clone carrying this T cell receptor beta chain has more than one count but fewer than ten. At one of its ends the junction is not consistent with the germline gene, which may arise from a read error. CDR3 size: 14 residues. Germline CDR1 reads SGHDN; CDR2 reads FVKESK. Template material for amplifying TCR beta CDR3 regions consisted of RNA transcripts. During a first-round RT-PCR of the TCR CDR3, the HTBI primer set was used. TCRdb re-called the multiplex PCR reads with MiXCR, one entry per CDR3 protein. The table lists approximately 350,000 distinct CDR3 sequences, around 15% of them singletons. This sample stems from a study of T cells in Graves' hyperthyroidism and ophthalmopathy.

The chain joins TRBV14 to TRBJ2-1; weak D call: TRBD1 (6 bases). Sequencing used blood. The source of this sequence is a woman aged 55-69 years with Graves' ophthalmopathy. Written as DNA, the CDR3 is TGTGCCAGCAGCCAACACAGGGCCAGCAATGAGCAGTGCTTC. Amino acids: CASSQHRASNEQCF.